The 10 T cell receptor beta chains below were found in one sample sequenced in a study of beta chain features in type 1 diabetes. Study-wide results and caveats: In every one of the four CD4+ subsets, TCRB CDR3s were moderately but significantly shorter in Type 1 diabetes patients.

Every isolated RNA sample was fully reverse transcribed, so sequencing captured expressed TCRB transcripts. TCRdb's copy holds only in-frame clones and misses some; the assay was immunoSEQ multiplex PCR. The table includes about 260,000 clones, over 20% detected once. For these TCRs, the target antigens are not known. Sequenced input: naive CD4+ T cells from blood. The origin of the receptors is a woman in her thirties or forties with type 1 diabetes.

This clone was picked up a small number of times. This chain's CDR3 is CAIPGQGLNTEAFF. Written as DNA, the CDR3 is TGTGCCATACCAGGACAGGGGCTGAACACTGAAGCTTTCTTT. The chain employs TRBV9 and TRBJ1-1, with TRBD1 matching over 9 bases. V lost 9 bases to trimming and J lost 0 bases; unmatched junction nucleotides: 6. Germline V gene lookup returns CDR1 SGDLS and CDR2 YYNGEE. The CDR3 totals 14 residues.

The table lists this clone with a few counts. The chain joins TRBV28 to TRBJ2-1, with TRBD2 identical over 12 bases. Germline CDR1 is MDHEN and CDR2 is SYDVKM. The CDR3 has 15 amino acids. Trimming took 4 bases from V and 4 from J; bases not matched to a gene: 2. The CDR3 sequence is CASSSGLAGYNEQFF. Here the CDR3 DNA reads TGTGCCAGCAGTTCCGGACTAGCGGGGTACAATGAGCAGTTCTTC.

This clone has more than one count but fewer than ten. The chain links TRBV5-1 to TRBJ2-7, with 7 bases that match TRBD1. CDR3 length: 12 amino acids. V lost 4 bases, J lost 6 bases, and 4 bases stayed unmatched. Germline V CDR1 and CDR2: SGHRS, YFSETQ. CDR3 sequence reads: CASSVTGAEQYF. In nucleotides, the CDR3 is TGCGCCAGCAGCGTAACAGGGGCCGAGCAGTACTTC.

This clone turned up a few times. This chain joins TRBV19 and TRBJ1-5; a weak D match, TRBD1 (5 bases). There are 13 residues in the CDR3. With 6 bases removed from V and 4 bases from J, the gap between germline ends came to 10 bases. Per the germline V gene, CDR1 is LNHDA and CDR2 is SQIVND (reference sequence). CDR3 sequence reads: CASSGGENQPQHF. The DNA for the CDR3 is TGTGCCAGTAGCGGAGGGGAGAATCAGCCCCAGCATTTT.

This clone has more than one count but fewer than ten. The chain has TRBV2 and TRBJ2-5, with a tentative D call TRBD1 (6 bases). V was clipped by 5 bases and J by 0 bases, with 16 bases between them. The germline V gene has CDR1 SNHLY and CDR2 FYNNEI. The CDR3 consists of 16 residues. In nucleotides, the CDR3 is TGTGCCAGCAGTACGCCGGGACACAGGTACCAAGAGACCCAGTACTTC. This translates into CASSTPGHRYQETQYF.

This clone occurred a few times. V and J are TRBV9 and TRBJ1-1; tentative D call: TRBD1 (5 bases). V was clipped by 0 bases and J by 8 bases, with 11 bases between them. The CDR3 totals 13 residues. Germline CDR1 and CDR2: SGDLS and YYNGEE. DNA of the CDR3: TGTGCCAGCAGCGTAGGGGGGGGAGGGGAAGCTTTCTTT. This encodes CASSVGGGGEAFF.

This chain links TRBV7-2 with TRBJ2-5; 10 positions agree with TRBD2. V trimming: 5 bases; J trimming: 5 bases; junction bases outside the gene matches: 11. Germline V gene lookup returns CDR1 SGHTA and CDR2 FQGNSA. CDR3 size: 16 residues. The CDR3 reads CASSPVSGRAWETQYF. The CDR3 nucleotides read TGTGCCAGCAGCCCGGTCAGCGGGAGGGCCTGGGAGACCCAGTACTTC.

V and J are TRBV5-1 and TRBJ2-7; TRBD1 matches at 8 bases. From germline, CDR1 is SGHRS and CDR2 YFSETQ. The CDR3 loop spans 15 amino acids. The V segment lost 5 bases and the J segment 0 bases; nucleotides outside the gene matches: 7. CDR3 sequence reads: CASSVRGQASYEQYF. The CDR3 DNA reads as TGCGCCAGCAGTGTTCGGGGACAGGCCTCCTACGAGCAGTACTTC. The full variable domain, completed using reference TRBV5-1 and TRBJ2-7, is KAGVTQTPRYLIKTRGQQVTLSCSPISGHRSVSWYQQTPGQGLQFLFEYFSETQRNKGNFPGRFSGRQFSNSRSEMNVSTLELGDSALYLCASSVRGQASYEQYFGPGTRLTVT.

This clone was counted a few times. CDR3: CASSPTTGTGREKLFF. The CDR3 DNA follows: TGTGCCAGCAGCCCAACAACCGGGACAGGGCGGGAAAAACTGTTTTTT. The J gene is TRBJ1-4, the V gene TRBV7-9, with 9 bases lining up with TRBD1. The CDR3 contains 16 residues. Germline V lookup: CDR1 SEHNR, CDR2 FQNEAQ (reference sequence). V lost 5 bases to trimming and J lost 8 bases; unmatched junction nucleotides: 12.

This clone was counted between two and nine times. This chain uses TRBV4-2 with TRBJ1-2; D may be TRBD1 (5 bases). CDR1 and CDR2 from the germline V gene are LGHNA and YNFKEQ. CDR3 size: 17 residues. Trimming took 2 bases from V and 6 from J, leaving 22 bases between them. CDR3 DNA: TGTGCCAGCAGCCAAAGCTTGACAGATTTTGACGTTAATGGCTACACCTTC. Translating gives CASSQSLTDFDVNGYTF.